This TCR beta chain was documented in a study of OX40 agonist ivuxolimab in advanced cancers. Profiled with immunoSEQ multiplex PCR; TCRdb holds only in-frame clones, not every one. Of some 15,000 clones in the sample, 75% to 95% are singletons; the top ten hold 20% to 25%. The V gene's germline CDR1 is MNHEY and CDR2 SMNVEV (reference sequence). The CDR3 runs to 13 residues. Sampled blood was obtained at baseline, cycle 4 day 1, and cycle 7 day 1. The starting material was CD4+ or CD8+ T cells sorted from blood, obtained in a trial of the OX40 agonist ivuxolimab. The clonotype comes from an adult with an advanced solid tumor such as melanoma, head and neck, liver or kidney cancer. This chain uses TRBV27 with TRBJ2-5; D call uncertain. The J call could be wrong; TRBJ2-7 is a better fit for the DNA end. DNA of the CDR3: TGTGCCAGCAGTTTACGCATGAGCTACGAGCAGTACTTC. Its protein product is CASSLRMSYEQYF.